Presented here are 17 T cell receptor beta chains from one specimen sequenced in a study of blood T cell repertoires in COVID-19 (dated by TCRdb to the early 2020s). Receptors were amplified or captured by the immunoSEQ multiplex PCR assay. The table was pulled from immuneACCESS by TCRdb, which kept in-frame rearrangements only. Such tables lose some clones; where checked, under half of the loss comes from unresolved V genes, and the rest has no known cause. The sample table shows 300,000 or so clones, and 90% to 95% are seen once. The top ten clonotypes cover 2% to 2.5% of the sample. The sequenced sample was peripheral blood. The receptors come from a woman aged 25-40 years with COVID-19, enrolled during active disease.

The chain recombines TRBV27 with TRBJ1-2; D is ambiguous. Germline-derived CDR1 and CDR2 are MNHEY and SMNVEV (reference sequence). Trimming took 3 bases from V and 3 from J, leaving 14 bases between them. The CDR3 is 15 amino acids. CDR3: CASSFAGYRDYGYTF. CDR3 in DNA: TGTGCCAGCAGTTTTGCGGGGTATAGAGACTATGGCTACACCTTC.

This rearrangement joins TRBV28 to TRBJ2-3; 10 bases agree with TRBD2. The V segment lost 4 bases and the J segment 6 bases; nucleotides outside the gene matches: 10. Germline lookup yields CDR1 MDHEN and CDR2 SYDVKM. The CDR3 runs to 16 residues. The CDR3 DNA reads TGTGCCAGCAGTTCACCGGGACTAGCGAAACAGGATACGCAGTATTTT. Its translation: CASSSPGLAKQDTQYF.

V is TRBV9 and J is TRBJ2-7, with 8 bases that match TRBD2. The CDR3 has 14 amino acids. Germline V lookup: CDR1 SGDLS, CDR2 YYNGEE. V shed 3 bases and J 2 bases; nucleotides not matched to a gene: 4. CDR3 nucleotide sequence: TGTGCCAGCAGCGGAGCGGGGGCCCCCTACGAGCAGTACTTC. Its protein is CASSGAGAPYEQYF.

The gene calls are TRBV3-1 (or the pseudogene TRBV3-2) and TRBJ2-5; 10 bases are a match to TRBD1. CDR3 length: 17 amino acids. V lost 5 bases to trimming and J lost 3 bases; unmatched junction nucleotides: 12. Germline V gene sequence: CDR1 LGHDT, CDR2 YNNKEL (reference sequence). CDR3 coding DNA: TGTGCCAGCAGCTTGGTGCTAAGGGACAGGGGAGAAGAGACCCAGTACTTC. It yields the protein CASSLVLRDRGEETQYF.

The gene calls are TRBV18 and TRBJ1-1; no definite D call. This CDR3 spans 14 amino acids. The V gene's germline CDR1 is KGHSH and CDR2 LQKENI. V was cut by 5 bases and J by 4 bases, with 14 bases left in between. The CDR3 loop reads CASSTLTGPTEAFF. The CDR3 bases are TGTGCCAGCTCAACTTTGACGGGTCCCACTGAAGCTTTCTTT.

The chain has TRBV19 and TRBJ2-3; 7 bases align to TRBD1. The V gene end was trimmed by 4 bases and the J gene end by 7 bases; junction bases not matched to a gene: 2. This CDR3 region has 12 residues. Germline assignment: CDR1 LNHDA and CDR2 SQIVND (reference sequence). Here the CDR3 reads CASSNRGYTQYF. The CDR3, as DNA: TGTGCCAGTAGTAACAGGGGTTATACGCAGTATTTT.

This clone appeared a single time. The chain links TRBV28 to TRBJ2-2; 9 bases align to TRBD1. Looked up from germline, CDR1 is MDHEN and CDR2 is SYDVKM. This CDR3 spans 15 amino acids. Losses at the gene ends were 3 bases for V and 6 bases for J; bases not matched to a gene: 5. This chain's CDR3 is CASSLGDRESGELFF. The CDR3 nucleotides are TGTGCCAGCAGTTTGGGGGACAGGGAGTCCGGGGAGCTGTTTTTT.

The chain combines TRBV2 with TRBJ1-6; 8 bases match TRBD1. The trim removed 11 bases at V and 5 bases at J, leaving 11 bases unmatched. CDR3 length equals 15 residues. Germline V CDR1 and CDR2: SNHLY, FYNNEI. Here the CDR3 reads CAALFPDRDNSPLHF. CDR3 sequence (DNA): TGTGCCGCCCTCTTTCCGGACAGGGATAATTCACCCCTCCACTTT.

DNA for the CDR3: TGCGCCAGCAGTGAGGGGGCGGGGCGCTCCTACGAGCAGTACTTC. It yields the protein CASSEGAGRSYEQYF. The chain employs TRBV10-2 and TRBJ2-7, with D possibly being TRBD2 (6 bases). CDR3 length: 15 amino acids. Trimming shortened V by 2 bases and J by 0 bases, and 11 bases separated the two germline ends. CDR1 is WSHSY and CDR2 is SAAADI in the germline V gene.

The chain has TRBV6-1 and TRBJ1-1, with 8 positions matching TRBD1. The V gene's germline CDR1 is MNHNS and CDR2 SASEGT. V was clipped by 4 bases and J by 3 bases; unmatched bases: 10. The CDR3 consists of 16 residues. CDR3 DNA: TGTGCCAGCAGTGCTTTTCAGGGGGCATTATACACTGAAGCTTTCTTT. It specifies CASSAFQGALYTEAFF.

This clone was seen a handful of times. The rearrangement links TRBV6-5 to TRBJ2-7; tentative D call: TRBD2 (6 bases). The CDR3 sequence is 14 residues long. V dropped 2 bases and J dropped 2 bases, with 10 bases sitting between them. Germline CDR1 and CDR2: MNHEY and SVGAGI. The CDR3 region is CASSYASDTYEQYF. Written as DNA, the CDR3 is TGTGCCAGCAGTTACGCTAGCGACACCTACGAGCAGTACTTC.

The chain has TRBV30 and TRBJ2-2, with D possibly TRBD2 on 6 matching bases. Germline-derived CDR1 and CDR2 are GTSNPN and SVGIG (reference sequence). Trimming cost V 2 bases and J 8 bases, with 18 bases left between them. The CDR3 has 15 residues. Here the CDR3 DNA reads TGTGCCTGGAGTCCCCATTTCTTGGGGAGGGGGGAGCTGTTTTTT. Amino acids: CAWSPHFLGRGELFF.

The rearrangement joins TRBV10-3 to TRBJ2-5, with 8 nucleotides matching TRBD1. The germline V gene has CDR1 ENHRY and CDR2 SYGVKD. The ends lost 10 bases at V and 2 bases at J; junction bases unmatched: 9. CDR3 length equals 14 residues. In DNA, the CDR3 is TGTGCCACCCGGACAGGGAGAAGTCAAGAGACCCAGTACTTC. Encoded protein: CATRTGRSQETQYF.

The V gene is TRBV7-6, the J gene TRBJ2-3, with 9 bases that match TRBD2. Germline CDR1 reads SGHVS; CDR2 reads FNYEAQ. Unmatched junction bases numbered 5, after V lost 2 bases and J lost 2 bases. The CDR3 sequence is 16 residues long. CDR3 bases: TGTGCCAGCAGCTTAACAGCGGGGGGATTCACAGATACGCAGTATTTT. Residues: CASSLTAGGFTDTQYF.

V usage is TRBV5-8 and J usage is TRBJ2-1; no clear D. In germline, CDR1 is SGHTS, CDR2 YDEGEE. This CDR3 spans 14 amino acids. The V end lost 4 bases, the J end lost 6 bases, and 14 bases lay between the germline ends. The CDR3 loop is CASSPPRGINEQFF. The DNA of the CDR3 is TGTGCCAGCAGCCCCCCTAGAGGAATCAATGAGCAGTTCTTC. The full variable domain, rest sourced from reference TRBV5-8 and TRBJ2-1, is EAGVTQSPTHLIKTRGQQATLRCSPISGHTSVYWYQQALGLGLQFLLWYDEGEERNRGNFPPRFSGRQFPNYSSELNVNALELEDSALYLCASSPPRGINEQFFGPGTRLTVL.

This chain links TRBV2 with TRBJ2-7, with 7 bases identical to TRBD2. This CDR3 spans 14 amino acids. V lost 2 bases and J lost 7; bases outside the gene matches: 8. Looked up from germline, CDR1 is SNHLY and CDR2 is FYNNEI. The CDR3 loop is CASSESGSGREQYF. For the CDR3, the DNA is TGTGCCAGCAGTGAATCCGGGTCCGGGAGGGAGCAGTACTTC.

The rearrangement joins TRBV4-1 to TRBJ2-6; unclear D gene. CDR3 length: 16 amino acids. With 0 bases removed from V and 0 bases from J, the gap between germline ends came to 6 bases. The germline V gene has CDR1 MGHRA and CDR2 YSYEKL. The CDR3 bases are TGCGCCAGCAGCCAAGAGCCGGGCTCTGGGGCCAACGTCCTGACTTTC. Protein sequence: CASSQEPGSGANVLTF.